The sequence of this TCR beta chain was determined in a study of OX40 agonist ivuxolimab in advanced cancers. Overall study results and limits: Expanded peripheral T-cell antigen specificity went undetermined.

Sequencing used immunoSEQ multiplex PCR; TCRdb keeps in-frame clones, though not all of them. The sample includes about 33,000 clones, roughly 89% of them seen just once. Per germline, CDR1 KGHSH and CDR2 LQKENI. The CDR3 extends over 14 amino acids. The V gene lost 4 bases and the J gene lost 5 bases, with 11 bases spanning the gap. In the case of this clone: Its antigen is unidentified.

This clonotype originated in an adult with an advanced solid tumor such as melanoma, head and neck, liver or kidney cancer. The starting material was CD4+ or CD8+ T cells sorted from blood, obtained in a trial of the OX40 agonist ivuxolimab. This chain uses TRBV18 with TRBJ2-2; a weak D match, TRBD1 (6 bases). CDR3 sequence (DNA): TGTGCCAGCTCACTTAAGGACAGTACCGGGGAGCTGTTTTTT. Residues: CASSLKDSTGELFF.